Listed below are T cell receptor beta chains from one sample, sequenced in a study of T-cell memory formation after mild COVID-19. Each CDR3 protein is one row after TCRdb ran MiXCR on the 5' RACE reads. This sample carries over 400,000 distinct CDR3 sequences, 23% of them seen once, and the ten largest clones take roughly 13%. Sequenced material: PBMCs or a T cell subset sorted from them (not recorded which). These receptors were obtained from an adult woman who had mild COVID-19 (a few samples of this study predate the infection). Cell type and time point are not known. Each CDR3 is given with its conserved first and last residue. A D gene is named only where the DNA matches it firmly. Part of the rows lack a size; the others show once, few, many or a class for expanded clones.

J: TRBJ1-4; size: few; V: TRBV27; D: NA; CDR3: CDSSSIRAVANEKLFF; DNA: TGTGACAGCAGTAGTATCCGGGCTGTAGCTAATGAAAAACTGTTTTTT
J: TRBJ2-1; size: few; V: TRBV11-3; D: NA; CDR3: CASSAGARGSYNEQFF; DNA: TGTGCCAGCAGCGCCGGGGCAAGAGGGTCTTACAATGAGCAGTTCTTC
J: TRBJ2-2; size: many; V: TRBV5-1; D: NA; CDR3: CASSTGTANTGELFF; DNA: TGCGCCAGCAGCACCGGGACGGCGAACACCGGGGAGCTGTTTTTT
J: TRBJ2-3; size: few; V: TRBV7-9; D: NA; CDR3: CASSLAIETDTQYF; DNA: TGTGCCAGCAGCTTAGCCATAGAGACAGATACGCAGTATTTT
J: TRBJ2-1; size: few; V: TRBV4-2; D: NA; CDR3: CASSQDPPGTGNEQFF; DNA: TGTGCCAGCAGCCAAGACCCCCCAGGGACGGGCAATGAGCAGTTCTTC
J: TRBJ1-1; size: NA; V: TRBV20-1; D: NA; CDR3: CSARETGSPAFF; DNA: TGCAGTGCTAGAGAGACGGGATCCCCAGCTTTCTTT
J: TRBJ2-1; size: NA; V: TRBV5-4; D: TRBD2; CDR3: CASSPGGAYYNEQFF; DNA: TGTGCCAGCAGCCCCGGGGGGGCTTACTACAATGAGCAGTTCTTC
J: TRBJ2-7; size: few; V: TRBV19; D: NA; CDR3: CASSFIATGSSSYEQYF; DNA: TGTGCCAGTAGTTTCATCGCAACAGGATCGAGCTCCTACGAGCAGTACTTC
J: TRBJ2-1; size: few; V: TRBV24-1; D: NA; CDR3: CATSDRSRLNNEQFF; DNA: TGTGCCACCAGTGATAGAAGTAGACTAAACAATGAGCAGTTCTTC
J: TRBJ2-1; size: NA; V: TRBV5-1; D: TRBD2; CDR3: CASSLVLAGGGNEQFF; DNA: TGCGCCAGCAGCTTGGTACTAGCGGGAGGAGGCAATGAGCAGTTCTTC
J: TRBJ2-2; size: NA; V: TRBV24-1; D: TRBD1; CDR3: CATSDYFRTGHGRGELFF; DNA: TGTGCCACCAGTGATTATTTTCGGACAGGTCACGGTCGGGGGGAGCTGTTTTTT
J: TRBJ2-7; size: NA; V: TRBV12-3/TRBV12-4; D: NA; CDR3: CASSLKQTSYEQYF; DNA: TGTGCCAGCAGTTTAAAACAGACCTCCTACGAGCAGTACTTC
J: TRBJ1-6; size: few; V: TRBV7-2; D: NA; CDR3: CASSPWQNSPLHF; DNA: TGTGCCAGCAGTCCCTGGCAGAATTCACCCCTCCACTTT
J: TRBJ2-7; size: few; V: TRBV7-6; D: TRBD1; CDR3: CASSSETGGVVVEQYF; DNA: TGTGCCAGCAGCTCGGAGACAGGGGGCGTGGTGGTCGAGCAGTACTTC
J: TRBJ1-1; size: NA; V: TRBV20-1; D: NA; CDR3: CSAREGVVNTEAFF; DNA: TGCAGTGCTAGAGAGGGGGTGGTGAACACTGAAGCTTTCTTT
J: TRBJ1-1; size: NA; V: TRBV5-1; D: TRBD1; CDR3: CASRLGQGTEAFF; DNA: TGCGCCAGCAGATTAGGACAGGGCACTGAAGCTTTCTTT
J: TRBJ2-5; size: few; V: TRBV7-2; D: TRBD2; CDR3: CASTSGGVRETQYF; DNA: TGTGCCAGCACCTCGGGAGGGGTTCGGGAGACCCAGTACTTC
J: TRBJ2-2; size: NA; V: TRBV20-1; D: NA; CDR3: CSASPGGRTGELFF; DNA: TGCAGTGCTAGCCCAGGGGGGCGGACCGGGGAGCTGTTTTTT
J: TRBJ2-5; size: NA; V: TRBV6-4; D: NA; CDR3: CASSDSNGDQYF; DNA: TGTGCCAGCAGTGACTCGAACGGGGACCAGTACTTC
J: TRBJ2-2; size: NA; V: TRBV7-6; D: NA; CDR3: CASSLLATNTGELFF; DNA: TGTGCCAGCAGCTTACTAGCGACGAACACCGGGGAGCTGTTTTTT
J: TRBJ2-1; size: once; V: TRBV6-5; D: NA; CDR3: CASSRDSRQNEQFF; DNA: TGTGCCAGCAGTAGGGACTCCCGGCAGAATGAGCAGTTCTTC
J: TRBJ1-2; size: NA; V: TRBV9; D: NA; CDR3: CASSAHRAEDGGYTF; DNA: TGTGCCAGCAGCGCACACAGGGCCGAGGACGGTGGCTACACCTTC
J: TRBJ2-3; size: few; V: TRBV7-9; D: TRBD1; CDR3: CASSVLPGQGATDTQYF; DNA: TGTGCCAGCAGCGTACTGCCGGGACAGGGGGCAACAGATACGCAGTATTTT
J: TRBJ2-1; size: NA; V: TRBV10-3; D: TRBD1; CDR3: CAISGQIYNEQFF; DNA: TGTGCCATCTCGGGACAGATCTACAATGAGCAGTTCTTC
J: TRBJ1-1; size: NA; V: TRBV28; D: TRBD1; CDR3: CASSLFRATGGTEAFF; DNA: TGTGCCAGCAGTTTATTCCGGGCGACAGGGGGGACTGAAGCTTTCTTT
J: TRBJ2-2; size: few; V: TRBV9; D: TRBD1; CDR3: CASSRGDRGHGELFF; DNA: TGTGCCAGCAGTCGAGGGGACAGGGGGCACGGGGAGCTGTTTTTT
J: TRBJ2-1; size: few; V: TRBV29-1; D: NA; CDR3: CSVADREQFF; DNA: TGCAGCGTAGCAGACAGGGAGCAGTTCTTC
J: TRBJ2-5; size: NA; V: TRBV27; D: TRBD2; CDR3: CASSLRLAVTMGLQETQYF; DNA: TGTGCCAGCAGTTTAAGACTAGCGGTTACGATGGGGCTGCAAGAGACCCAGTACTTC
J: TRBJ2-3; size: few; V: TRBV10-3; D: NA; CDR3: CAITHGWGSTDTQYF; DNA: TGTGCCATCACCCACGGGTGGGGGAGCACAGATACGCAGTATTTT